The clone carrying this T cell receptor (beta chain) came up a few times. Its antigen is as yet unknown. This specimen comes from a study of T cell responses to AZD1222 COVID-19 vaccine. General study points: Among the donors, most were white British and more were female, and clonal diversity was possibly underestimated.

This CDR3 spans 12 amino acids. Germline V gives CDR1 SEHNR, CDR2 FQNEAQ (reference sequence). Between the trimmed V and J ends, which lost 3 bases and 4 bases, there was a span of 6 bases. The data were produced by immunoSEQ multiplex PCR, yet TCRdb's version contains in-frame clones alone and is incomplete. The sample contains under 110,000 clones, approximately 87% of which appear only once. This specimen consisted of peripheral blood, obtained 28 days after the second AZD1222 dose. This receptor was taken from an adult who received the AZD1222 COVID-19 vaccine. This rearrangement joins TRBV7-9 to TRBJ1-2; D remains unclear. The CDR3: CASSFTLYGYTF. The CDR3 DNA reads TGTGCCAGCAGCTTTACACTCTATGGCTACACCTTC.